This paragraph reports one TCR beta chain. Its cognate antigen is unknown. This specimen belongs to a study of identifying expanded T cells in peripheral blood. The study, taken as a whole, reports: About 1.3 clones differed between technical replicates, versus about 17 and 20 over time.

The CDR3 extends over 15 amino acids. CDR1 and CDR2 (germline): SGHTA, FQGTGA. Trimming cost V 5 bases and J 5 bases, with 18 bases left between them. During the collection period, no donor immune events like infections were recorded. Some clones are missing from TCRdb's copy, which holds only in-frame ones; the method was immunoSEQ multiplex PCR. The sample has 100,000 to 150,000 clones; 86% are singletons. The sample was blood. The source of this sequence is a person aged 18 to 75 in good health. The genes are TRBV7-3 and TRBJ1-2; D not resolved. In nucleotides, the CDR3 is TGTGCCAGCAGCCCCCTCGCCTCCGGAGATTATGGCTACACCTTC. It yields the protein CASSPLASGDYGYTF.